Each of the 2 T cell receptor beta chains below was sequenced from the same sample in a study of OX40 agonist ivuxolimab in advanced cancers. TCRdb's table, derived via immunoSEQ multiplex PCR, lists solely in-frame clones and lacks some. This table has tens of thousands of clones, roughly 83% appearing once. This specimen consisted of CD4+ or CD8+ T cells sorted from blood, obtained in a trial of the OX40 agonist ivuxolimab. The source is an adult with an advanced solid tumor such as melanoma, head and neck, liver or kidney cancer.

This clone was recorded only once. The rearrangement links TRBV29-1 to TRBJ1-2; the match to TRBD1 covers 12 bases. CDR1 is SQVTM, CDR2 ANQGSEA, per germline. J lost 8 bases, V lost 4 bases, and 2 bases had no gene match. This CDR3 comprises 12 residues. CDR3 nucleotides: TGCAGCGTTGGGGACAGGGGGCAAGGCTACACCTTC. Translation gives CSVGDRGQGYTF.

The rearrangement links TRBV5-1 to TRBJ2-1; unclear D gene. Germline CDR1 is SGHRS and CDR2 is YFSETQ. Between the trimmed V and J ends, which lost 7 bases and 9 bases, there was a span of 17 bases. The CDR3 is made up of 13 amino acids. CDR3 residues: CASASPIRSEQFF. CDR3 in DNA: TGCGCCAGCGCTTCCCCGATTCGTAGTGAGCAGTTCTTC.